The sample holds a few counts of the clone carrying this TCR beta chain. The record originates from a study of OX40 agonist ivuxolimab in advanced cancers. Generated by immunoSEQ multiplex PCR, the TCRdb table keeps only in-frame clones and is missing some. Altogether 100,000 or so clones are present, approximately 90% being singletons, with the ten largest covering approximately 0.3%. The CDR3 is made up of 15 amino acids. V was trimmed by 2 bases and J by 3 bases, leaving 14 bases between them. Germline CDR1 reads SGHAT; CDR2 reads FQNNGV. The material was CD4+ or CD8+ T cells sorted from blood, obtained in a trial of the OX40 agonist ivuxolimab. V gene TRBV11-2 combines with J gene TRBJ2-7; tentatively, D is TRBD1 (5 bases). The clonotype originates from an adult with an advanced solid tumor such as melanoma, head and neck, liver or kidney cancer. The DNA of the CDR3 is TGTGCCAGCAGCTTACAGCAGGGAATCGGCTACGAGCAGTACTTC. It translates to CASSLQQGIGYEQYF. The variable domain in full, completed from reference TRBV11-2 and TRBJ2-7, reads EAGVAQSPRYKIIEKRQSVAFWCNPISGHATLYWYQQILGQGPKLLIQFQNNGVVDDSQLPKDRFSAERLKGVDSTLKIQPAKLEDSAVYLCASSLQQGIGYEQYFGPGTRLTVT.